Listed here are 28 T cell receptor beta chains from one sample, sequenced in a study of OX40 agonist ivuxolimab in advanced cancers. Clones were sequenced by immunoSEQ multiplex PCR, and TCRdb holds only the in-frame ones, with some missing. The sample has approximately 66,000 clones; 80% to 90% are singletons. The sample in question was CD4+ or CD8+ T cells sorted from blood, obtained in a trial of the OX40 agonist ivuxolimab. All receptors derive from an adult with an advanced solid tumor such as melanoma, head and neck, liver or kidney cancer.

The sample holds a few counts of this clone. The J gene is TRBJ2-7, the V gene TRBV6-1, with TRBD1 matching over 7 bases. CDR3 length equals 19 residues. Germline trimming cut 1 base from V and 4 bases from J; bases unmatched to any gene: 19. Germline V CDR1 and CDR2: MNHNS, SASEGT. CDR3 amino acids: CASSEDEGDRLWIMYEQYF. In nucleotides, the CDR3 is TGTGCCAGCAGTGAAGACGAGGGGGACAGACTTTGGATTATGTACGAGCAGTACTTC.

The rearrangement links TRBV4-3 to TRBJ1-2; TRBD1 might be the D (5 bases). Germline lookup yields CDR1 LGHNA and CDR2 YSLEER. Deletions cut 3 bases from V and 8 bases from J, with 22 bases between. The length of the CDR3 is 16 residues. CDR3 loop: CASSHWEGRKVWGYTF. CDR3 DNA sequence: TGCGCCAGCAGCCACTGGGAGGGGCGTAAGGTCTGGGGCTACACCTTC.

CDR3 in DNA: TGTGCCAGCAGTTTACTTAGAGCAGGGGCCGAGCAGTACTTC. Amino acids: CASSLLRAGAEQYF. V usage is TRBV27 and J usage is TRBJ2-7; a weak D match, TRBD1 (6 bases). Trimming removed 2 bases from V and 6 bases from J, with 14 bases in between. Germline V gives CDR1 MNHEY, CDR2 SMNVEV (reference sequence). CDR3 length: 14 residues.

The genes are TRBV19 and TRBJ1-6; tentatively, D is TRBD1 (5 bases). Per germline, CDR1 LNHDA and CDR2 SQIVND (reference sequence). The CDR3 extends over 13 amino acids. V lost 7 bases and J 7 bases, leaving 11 bases between the germline ends. The CDR3 reads CASTRDLNSPLHF. The CDR3 nucleotides read TGTGCCAGTACCCGGGACTTGAATTCACCCCTCCACTTT.

J is TRBJ1-1 and V is TRBV12-5; D unresolved. The germline V gene encodes CDR1 LGHNT and CDR2 FRNRAP. The CDR3 has 15 amino acids. Between the trimmed V and J ends, which lost 6 bases and 3 bases, there was a span of 17 bases. CDR3 loop: CASGGGEFPHTEAFF. The CDR3 nucleotides are TGTGCTAGTGGCGGAGGAGAGTTCCCGCACACTGAAGCTTTCTTT.

V gene TRBV2 combines with J gene TRBJ2-3; 7 nucleotides match TRBD1. Germline V gives CDR1 SNHLY, CDR2 FYNNEI. V gave up 6 bases and J gave up 1 base; unmatched junction bases: 7. CDR3 length: 15 amino acids. CDR3 amino acids: CASRGQQPRTDTQYF. The CDR3 DNA follows: TGTGCCAGCAGGGGACAGCAGCCCCGCACAGATACGCAGTATTTT.

This clone has more than one count but fewer than ten. The DNA for the CDR3 is TGCAGCGTGGAGGGACAGGGCTTCTCTGGAAACACCATATATTTT. Translating gives CSVEGQGFSGNTIYF. This sequence joins TRBV29-1 and TRBJ1-3, with 9 bases lining up with TRBD1. Germline V lookup: CDR1 SQVTM, CDR2 ANQGSEA. The CDR3 contains 15 residues. Unmatched junction bases numbered 6, after V lost 6 bases and J lost 0 bases.

This clone was recorded a few times. The rearrangement joins TRBV28 to TRBJ2-1; TRBD1 matches at 10 bases. The CDR3 has 15 amino acids. Per the germline V gene, CDR1 is MDHEN and CDR2 is SYDVKM. The ends lost 5 bases at V and 0 bases at J; junction bases unmatched: 1. CDR3 nucleotides: TGTGCCAGCAGTCGACAGGGGGCCTCCTACAATGAGCAGTTCTTC. It is translated as CASSRQGASYNEQFF.

The chain joins TRBV27 to TRBJ2-3; maybe TRBD2 (5 bases). V lost 2 bases to trimming and J lost 3 bases, with 12 bases between them. The CDR3 has 15 amino acids. Germline CDR1 reads MNHEY; CDR2 reads SMNVEV (reference sequence). The CDR3 region has the DNA TGTGCCAGCAGTTTAGGCGTCGCGGGTACAGATACGCAGTATTTT. Encoded protein: CASSLGVAGTDTQYF.

The rearrangement uses TRBV10-3 and TRBJ2-5; 9 positions agree with TRBD2. The CDR3 has 13 amino acids. The V gene's germline CDR1 is ENHRY and CDR2 SYGVKD. The junction had 1 base not matched to a gene; V was cut back by 6 bases and J by 2 bases. The chain's CDR3 is CAIRAGGQETQYF. The CDR3 nucleotides read TGTGCCATCAGAGCGGGGGGTCAAGAGACCCAGTACTTC.

The sample holds a few counts of this clone. The rearrangement links TRBV9 to TRBJ2-2; D possibly uses TRBD1 or TRBD2 (5 bases each). The length of the CDR3 is 13 residues. CDR1 SGDLS and CDR2 YYNGEE come from the germline V gene. V was clipped by 3 bases and J by 4 bases, with 7 bases between them. The DNA for the CDR3 is TGTGCCAGCAGCGGGGGGACCACCGGGGAGCTGTTTTTT. Translated: CASSGGTTGELFF.

This clone was counted a single time. The CDR3 nucleotides read TGTGCCAGCCGACGTTTTCTAAGTACGGAGACCCAGTACTTC. Translation gives CASRRFLSTETQYF. The chain joins TRBV28 to TRBJ2-5; D remains unclear. CDR1 is MDHEN, CDR2 SYDVKM, per germline. This CDR3 is built from 14 residues. V dropped 8 bases and J dropped 5 bases, with 18 bases sitting between them. The variable domain in full, with the rest retrieved from reference TRBV28 and TRBJ2-5, is DVKVTQSSRYLVKRTGEKVFLECVQDMDHENMFWYRQDPGLGLRLIYFSYDVKMKEKGDIPEGYSVSREKKERFSLILESASTNQTSMYLCASRRFLSTETQYFGPGTRLLVL.

V is TRBV5-1 and J is TRBJ2-1; D is undetermined. The CDR3 runs 13 residues. Germline loops: CDR1 SGHRS, CDR2 YFSETQ. V was cut by 0 bases and J by 4 bases, with 5 bases left in between. The CDR3 sequence is CASSLGEYNEQFF. The CDR3 coding sequence is TGCGCCAGCAGCTTGGGGGAATACAATGAGCAGTTCTTC. The whole variable domain, filled in from reference TRBV5-1 and TRBJ2-1, reads KAGVTQTPRYLIKTRGQQVTLSCSPISGHRSVSWYQQTPGQGLQFLFEYFSETQRNKGNFPGRFSGRQFSNSRSEMNVSTLELGDSALYLCASSLGEYNEQFFGPGTRLTVL.

CDR3 DNA sequence: TGCAGCGTTGACGTCGCAGACAGTTCCTACGAGCAGTACTTC. Protein product: CSVDVADSSYEQYF. The J gene is TRBJ2-7, the V gene TRBV29-1, with D possibly being TRBD1 (5 bases). Trimming shortened V by 3 bases and J by 1 base, and 13 bases separated the two germline ends. The V gene's germline CDR1 is SQVTM and CDR2 ANQGSEA. The CDR3 spans 14 residues.

CDR3 coding DNA: TGTGCCAGCAGTTTATCAGGTAACAATGAGCAGTTCTTC. Amino acid sequence: CASSLSGNNEQFF. The chain couples TRBV27 to TRBJ2-1; D gene uncertain. Trimming cost V 0 bases and J 5 bases, with 5 bases left between them. This CDR3 comprises 13 residues. Germline loops: CDR1 MNHEY, CDR2 SMNVEV (reference sequence).

The chain carries TRBV27 and TRBJ2-7; D is unclear. V lost 8 bases and J lost 6, with 11 bases in between. Germline V gene sequence: CDR1 MNHEY, CDR2 SMNVEV (reference sequence). The CDR3 runs to 11 residues. This CDR3 reads CASLGPGEQYF. The CDR3 DNA is TGTGCCAGCCTTGGACCGGGCGAGCAGTACTTC.

The genes are TRBV27 and TRBJ1-6; perhaps TRBD1 as D (5 bases). The CDR3 has 13 residues. Germline lookup yields CDR1 MNHEY and CDR2 SMNVEV (reference sequence). Trimming removed 3 bases from V and 8 bases from J, with 8 bases in between. The CDR3 DNA is TGTGCCAGCAGTTTGCAGGGTTATTCACCCCTCCACTTT. It is translated as CASSLQGYSPLHF.

The chain employs TRBV11-2 and TRBJ2-7; 7 nucleotides align to TRBD1. Germline V gene sequence: CDR1 SGHAT, CDR2 FQNNGV. The CDR3 consists of 15 residues. Trimming at V came to 2 bases and at J to 4 bases, leaving 8 bases not matched to a gene. This CDR3 reads CASSLYPGQSYEQYF. The DNA for the CDR3 is TGTGCCAGCAGCTTATACCCGGGACAGAGTTACGAGCAGTACTTC. Full variable domain (missing parts from reference TRBV11-2 and TRBJ2-7): EAGVAQSPRYKIIEKRQSVAFWCNPISGHATLYWYQQILGQGPKLLIQFQNNGVVDDSQLPKDRFSAERLKGVDSTLKIQPAKLEDSAVYLCASSLYPGQSYEQYFGPGTRLTVT.

V gene TRBV10-3 combines with J gene TRBJ1-2, with D tentatively TRBD1 (6 bases). Between the trimmed V and J ends, which lost 2 bases and 7 bases, there was a span of 11 bases. Looked up from germline, CDR1 is ENHRY and CDR2 is SYGVKD. The CDR3 spans 13 residues. CDR3 coding DNA: TGTGCCATCAGTGAGATAGGACAGACTGGCTACACCTTC. Translation: CAISEIGQTGYTF.

J is TRBJ2-1 and V is TRBV11-3; TRBD2 might be the D (5 bases). In germline, CDR1 is SGHNT, CDR2 YENEEA. The CDR3 loop spans 13 amino acids. V lost 3 bases and J lost 7, with 10 bases in between. This CDR3 is CASSFLPGNEQFF. The DNA of the CDR3 is TGTGCCAGCAGCTTTCTCCCGGGGAATGAGCAGTTCTTC.

This clone was observed a single time. The chain couples TRBV29-1 to TRBJ2-7; 8 bases line up with TRBD1. V shed 5 bases, J shed 1 base, and the junction held 10 bases outside the gene matches. Germline lookup yields CDR1 SQVTM and CDR2 ANQGSEA. The CDR3 extends over 15 amino acids. This CDR3 is CSVYLTGAISYEQYF. The CDR3 DNA sequence: TGCAGCGTTTACCTGACAGGGGCTATATCCTACGAGCAGTACTTC.

The chain uses TRBV6-6 and TRBJ1-1; the D is unclear. The V gene's germline CDR1 is MNHNY and CDR2 SVGAGI (reference sequence). This CDR3 region has 14 residues. Trimming pared 2 bases from V and 3 bases from J, leaving 10 bases between. The CDR3 protein is CASSYRERDTEAFF. CDR3 nucleotides: TGTGCCAGCAGTTACAGGGAACGGGACACTGAAGCTTTCTTT.

Only one count was recorded for this clone. The chain joins TRBV27 to TRBJ2-7, with D possibly TRBD2 on 5 matching bases. The germline V gene has CDR1 MNHEY and CDR2 SMNVEV (reference sequence). The V end was cut by 3 bases, the J end by 0 bases, with 9 bases between. The CDR3 loop spans 14 amino acids. The CDR3 spells CASSFGESSYEQYF. For the CDR3, the DNA is TGTGCCAGCAGTTTTGGGGAGAGCTCCTACGAGCAGTACTTC.

This clone was observed once. The chain uses TRBV13 and TRBJ2-1; 7 bases match TRBD2. The V and J ends lost 3 bases and 0 bases, in that order; junction bases with no gene match: 8. CDR1 and CDR2 (germline): PRHDT, FYEKMQ (reference sequence). CDR3 length: 17 residues. This CDR3 reads CASSFLAAPSSYNEQFF. The DNA for the CDR3 is TGTGCCAGCAGCTTCCTAGCGGCTCCTAGCTCCTACAATGAGCAGTTCTTC. Full variable domain (outside the CDR3, taken from reference TRBV13 and TRBJ2-1): AAGVIQSPRHLIKEKRETATLKCYPIPRHDTVYWYQQGPGQDPQFLISFYEKMQSDKGSIPDRFSAQQFSDYHSELNMSSLELGDSALYFCASSFLAAPSSYNEQFFGPGTRLTVL.

J is TRBJ1-6 and V is TRBV19, with D possibly being TRBD1 (6 bases). The CDR3 spans 14 residues. In germline, CDR1 is LNHDA, CDR2 SQIVND (reference sequence). The germline V and J ends were trimmed by 2 bases and 8 bases, with 10 bases remaining between them. For the CDR3, the DNA is TGTGCCAGTAGTATACCAGGGGTGGATTCACCCCTCCACTTT. Its protein is CASSIPGVDSPLHF.

This clone came up once. In nucleotides, the CDR3 is TGTGCCAGCAGTAGGGGGGGCTACGAGCAGTACTTC. It is translated as CASSRGGYEQYF. The chain joins TRBV6-5 to TRBJ2-7; D might be TRBD2 (7 bases). Germline V gene lookup returns CDR1 MNHEY and CDR2 SVGAGI. V lost 5 bases and J lost 3, with 8 bases in between. The CDR3 covers 12 residues.

The CDR3 here is CASSFFTGSGNTIYF. The DNA of the CDR3 is TGTGCCAGCAGCTTTTTTACAGGGTCTGGAAACACCATATATTTT. This chain connects TRBV5-5 to TRBJ1-3, with D maybe TRBD1 (6 bases). V lost 2 bases, J lost 1 base, and 10 bases lay in between. The germline V gene encodes CDR1 SGHKS and CDR2 YYEKEE (reference sequence). CDR3 length: 15 residues.

This chain connects TRBV2 to TRBJ1-4, with D possibly TRBD1 on 5 matching bases. The CDR3 has 19 amino acids. Trimming left V 4 bases short and J 3 bases short, with 24 bases between. The V gene's germline CDR1 is SNHLY and CDR2 FYNNEI. CDR3 in amino acids: CASSVGDLKFKLPNEKLFF. CDR3 nucleotides: TGTGCCAGCAGTGTAGGGGACCTCAAATTTAAATTGCCTAATGAAAAACTGTTTTTT.